The 15 T cell receptor beta chains below come from one sample, sequenced in a study of T cell changes during pregnancy in multiple sclerosis. The method was immunoSEQ multiplex PCR; TCRdb's version includes in-frame clones alone and lacks a portion of them. This sample has roughly 11,000 clones; roughly 94% occur once, and the top ten carry about 0.27%. Sequencing used CD4+ T cells from peripheral blood mononuclear cells, obtained before pregnancy. The receptors derive from a female donor with multiple sclerosis, enrolled in a pregnancy study.

The CDR3 loop reads CASSLSAGSNEKLFF. CDR3 sequence (DNA): TGCGCCAGCAGCTTGAGCGCGGGATCTAATGAAAAACTGTTTTTT. The rearrangement joins TRBV5-1 to TRBJ1-4; D not certain. This CDR3 spans 15 amino acids. Germline assignment: CDR1 SGHRS and CDR2 YFSETQ. V gave up 1 base and J gave up 3 bases, with 10 bases separating them.

The chain has TRBV6-1 and TRBJ2-7, with D possibly matching TRBD2 (6 bases). The V gene's germline CDR1 is MNHNS and CDR2 SASEGT. The V gene lost 2 bases and the J gene lost 4 bases, with 18 bases spanning the gap. There are 16 residues in the CDR3. The CDR3 sequence is CASSERSFEGTYEQYF. CDR3 DNA sequence: TGTGCCAGCAGTGAAAGGAGCTTCGAGGGGACTTACGAGCAGTACTTC.

This chain links TRBV27 with TRBJ2-2; maybe TRBD1 (6 bases). Germline CDR1 reads MNHEY; CDR2 reads SMNVEV (reference sequence). V was shortened by 8 bases and J by 0 bases, with 7 bases between the two germline ends. This CDR3 region has 13 residues. The CDR3 DNA reads TGTGCCAGCCGGACAGCGAACACCGGGGAGCTGTTTTTT. Protein sequence: CASRTANTGELFF.

The CDR3, as DNA: TGCGCCAGCACCCGGGGGGCCGGAGAAAAACTGTTTTTT. Its protein is CASTRGAGEKLFF. This rearrangement joins TRBV10-2 to TRBJ1-4; possibly TRBD1 for D (6 bases). The germline gives CDR1 WSHSY, CDR2 SAAADI. This CDR3 spans 13 amino acids. V was pared by 7 bases and J by 8 bases, with 14 bases between.

The chain couples TRBV6-1 to TRBJ1-5, with D perhaps matching TRBD1 (6 bases). This CDR3 has 14 residues. Trimming took off 1 base at V and 4 bases at J, with 8 bases between the two ends. From germline, CDR1 is MNHNS and CDR2 SASEGT. DNA of the CDR3: TGTGCCAGCAGTGAAGGGACAGAGAATCAGCCCCAGCATTTT. This sequence encodes CASSEGTENQPQHF.

This chain uses TRBV7-8 with TRBJ2-7; D possibly corresponds to TRBD2 (5 bases). V shed 1 base and J shed 0 bases, with 16 bases lying between them. The germline V gene has CDR1 SGHVS and CDR2 FQNEAQ. The CDR3 is 17 amino acids. The CDR3 spells CASSLGLARISSYEQYF. CDR3 in DNA: TGTGCCAGCAGCTTAGGATTAGCGCGGATAAGCTCCTACGAGCAGTACTTC. Full variable domain (remainder filled in from reference TRBV7-8 and TRBJ2-7): GAGVSQSPRYKVAKRGQDVALRCDPISGHVSLFWYQQALGQGPEFLTYFQNEAQLDKSGLPSDRFFAERPEGSVSTLKIQRTQQEDSAVYLCASSLGLARISSYEQYFGPGTRLTVT.

The V and J genes are TRBV10-3 and TRBJ1-5, with D possibly TRBD1 on 6 matching bases. V lost 2 bases to trimming and J lost 0 bases, with 8 bases between them. Germline CDR1 ENHRY, CDR2 SYGVKD. This CDR3 is built from 15 residues. CDR3 bases: TGTGCCATCAGTGAGGGACAGAGTAGCAATCAGCCCCAGCATTTT. Translating gives CAISEGQSSNQPQHF.

The chain carries TRBV18 and TRBJ1-1; 10 positions match TRBD1. CDR1 KGHSH and CDR2 LQKENI come from the germline V gene. The junction had 5 bases not matched to a gene; V was cut back by 6 bases and J by 4 bases. This CDR3 spans 14 amino acids. DNA for the CDR3: TGTGCCAGCTCGATGGACAGGGGGTTCACTGAAGCTTTCTTT. This sequence encodes CASSMDRGFTEAFF.

The rearrangement joins TRBV19 to TRBJ2-1; 8 bases are shared with TRBD1. Trimming cost V 3 bases and J 3 bases; bases outside gene matches: 10. This CDR3 region has 17 residues. Germline V CDR1 and CDR2: LNHDA, SQIVND (reference sequence). In nucleotides, the CDR3 is TGTGCCAGTAGTATTCGGGAACAGGGGGGATTCTACAATGAGCAGTTCTTC. It specifies CASSIREQGGFYNEQFF.

The J gene is TRBJ1-2, the V gene TRBV19; TRBD1 agrees at 7 bases. The CDR3 extends over 13 amino acids. Trimming at V came to 5 bases and at J to 4 bases, leaving 4 bases not matched to a gene. The germline V gene encodes CDR1 LNHDA and CDR2 SQIVND (reference sequence). CDR3 protein: CASSSGTAYGYTF. CDR3 DNA sequence: TGTGCCAGTAGTTCCGGGACAGCCTATGGCTACACCTTC.

The J gene is TRBJ1-3, the V gene TRBV6-1; D gene ambiguous. Germline V CDR1 and CDR2: MNHNS, SASEGT. The CDR3 length is 15 residues. V was shortened by 5 bases and J by 0 bases, with 11 bases between the two germline ends. This CDR3 reads CASSPSGYSGNTIYF. The CDR3 DNA follows: TGTGCCAGCAGTCCGAGCGGGTACTCTGGAAACACCATATATTTT.

A remark on this clone: One end of the junction fails to match germline, which may point to a read error. The V call is TRBV14, the J call TRBJ2-1, with TRBD2 matching over 12 bases. The germline gives CDR1 SGHDN, CDR2 FVKESK. CDR3 size: 13 residues. The CDR3: CASSRTSGVPRVF. In nucleotides, the CDR3 is TGTGCCAGCAGCCGGACTAGCGGGGTCCCGAGGGTCTTC.

This chain connects TRBV5-6 to TRBJ2-7; 9 bases map to TRBD1. V trimming: 4 bases; J trimming: 2 bases; junction bases outside the gene matches: 4. The germline V gene encodes CDR1 SGHDT and CDR2 YYEEEE. The CDR3 spans 14 residues. Here the CDR3 reads CASSLGTGTYEQYF. The CDR3 nucleotides are TGTGCCAGCAGCCTCGGGACAGGGACCTACGAGCAGTACTTC.

The chain links TRBV11-2 to TRBJ1-3; tentative D call: TRBD1 (5 bases). From germline, CDR1 is SGHAT and CDR2 FQNNGV. This CDR3 has 15 residues. Trimming shortened V by 5 bases and J by 9 bases, and 20 bases separated the two germline ends. The CDR3 region has the DNA TGTGCCAGCAGCGTCCCGGGGGATCCTTTCGGCACCATATATTTT. Protein product: CASSVPGDPFGTIYF.

J is TRBJ1-1 and V is TRBV6-4; 7 bases line up with TRBD1. CDR1 and CDR2 from the germline V gene are MRHNA and SNTAGT. The CDR3 runs 14 residues. Losses at the gene ends were 6 bases for V and 1 base for J; bases not matched to a gene: 5. The chain's CDR3 is CASRATGTNTEAFF. Here the CDR3 DNA reads TGTGCCAGCAGAGCGACAGGGACGAACACTGAAGCTTTCTTT.